This section outlines one TCR beta chain sequence together with its context. Its target is not known. The entry originates in a study of cytomegalovirus exposure and HLA in healthy donors. The junction had 10 bases not matched to a gene; V was cut back by 5 bases and J by 10 bases. The CDR3 consists of 13 residues. Germline CDR1 SGHTA, CDR2 FQGNSA. General observations from the study: The authors later linked a missense DCLRE1C variant to TCR beta V- and J-gene trimming.

The PCR employed 60 Vbeta primers together with 13 Jbeta primers. Clones were read by immunoSEQ multiplex PCR, and TCRdb kept only the in-frame ones, dropping some. The table shows around 130,000 clones, with 80% occurring only once. The V call is TRBV7-2, the J call TRBJ2-7; 8 positions agree with TRBD1. The sequence was collected from a man in his thirties or forties in good health and CMV-seronegative. The sample taken for sequencing was PBMCs. In nucleotides, the CDR3 is TGTGCCAGCAGCCCCGGACAGGGAGGAGATCAGTACTTC. The encoded protein is CASSPGQGGDQYF.